This TCR beta chain stems from a study of T-cell reconstitution after alpha-beta-depleted transplantation in children. Broader study findings: The authors attributed T-cell counts and diversity one year after transplant mostly to newly produced T cells. About two months after transplant, alpha-beta T cells reportedly came from several hundred expanded graft clones.

Unique molecular identifiers tagged the TCRbeta library. TCRdb reprocessed the PCR reads with MiXCR, giving one entry per CDR3 protein. The sample holds about 100,000 distinct CDR3 sequences, 6% seen once. There are many counts of this clonotype. The antigen remains undetermined. This CDR3 has 15 amino acids. CDR1 SNHLY and CDR2 FYNNEI come from the germline V gene. The V gene end was trimmed by 4 bases and the J gene end by 4 bases; junction bases not matched to a gene: 7. The V gene is TRBV2, the J gene TRBJ1-3, with 7 bases fitting TRBD1. The sample in question was PBMCs, mostly from graft donor cells, obtained 60 days after TCRalphabeta/CD19-depleted stem cell transplant. The source is a female patient aged 2-15 years who had a stem cell transplant for Fanconi anemia, so the T cells may come from the graft donor. CDR3 sequence (DNA): TGTGCCAGCAGTGTTACCGGGACAGCCGGAAACACCATATATTTT. Its translation: CASSVTGTAGNTIYF.